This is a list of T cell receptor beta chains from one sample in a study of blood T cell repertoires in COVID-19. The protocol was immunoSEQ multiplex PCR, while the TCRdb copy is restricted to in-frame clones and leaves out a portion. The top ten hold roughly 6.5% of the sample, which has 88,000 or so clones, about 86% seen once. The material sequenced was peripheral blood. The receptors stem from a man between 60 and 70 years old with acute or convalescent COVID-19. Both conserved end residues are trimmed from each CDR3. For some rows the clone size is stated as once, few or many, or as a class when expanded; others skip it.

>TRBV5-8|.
ASSGSGTSGSTDTQY
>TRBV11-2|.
ASSSVGRGHTEAF
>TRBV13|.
ASSLGGGAPLH
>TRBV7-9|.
ASSFTDGGKLF
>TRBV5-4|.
ASSFGGTVSSGNTIY
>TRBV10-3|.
AIRSGSQETQY
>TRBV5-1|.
ASSLMGLAGAYEQY
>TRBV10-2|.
ASSESSSSGMADTQY
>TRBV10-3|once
AISDSGGQETQY
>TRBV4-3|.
ASSQDWGGAYEQY
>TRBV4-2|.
ASSQDQTGRRPPLH
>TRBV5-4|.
ASSLAGSRGETQY
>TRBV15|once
ATSRDLQGDTGELF
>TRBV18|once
ASSPVGQGRNQPQH
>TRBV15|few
ATSRDQDTLH
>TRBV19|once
ASSIHQETQY
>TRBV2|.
ASSPIRRGGINEQF
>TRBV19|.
ASSRNWAGGSNEQF
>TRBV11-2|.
ASRWTGRGNEKLF
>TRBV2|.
ASSTTSGSYEQY
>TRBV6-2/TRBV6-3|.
ASSYPSGYPSYEQY
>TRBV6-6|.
ASSYSSSGRGNEQF
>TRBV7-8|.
ASSPPGGRSNSPLH
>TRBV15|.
ATSRDPRVANEKLF
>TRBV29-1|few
SVRQGTHEQY
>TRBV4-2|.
ASSQRVVKERRETQY
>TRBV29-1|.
STRRGGSEAF
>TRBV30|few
AWRRGNQPQH
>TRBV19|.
ASSMSGQGLGEQY
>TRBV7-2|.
ASSLVARPHGEAF
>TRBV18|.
ASSPNRGGITYNEQF
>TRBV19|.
ASSRTSGRGGNIQY
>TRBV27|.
ASINPQGVITDTQY
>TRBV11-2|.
ASSSRTATNEKLF
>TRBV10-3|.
AIRPEAGELF
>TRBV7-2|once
ASRSPGGFETQY
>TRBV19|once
ASRGRAHGELF
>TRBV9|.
ASSVVAGPNTGELF
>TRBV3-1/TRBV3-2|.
ASSQGLAGSYEQY
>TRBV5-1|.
ASSPSSGGQETQY
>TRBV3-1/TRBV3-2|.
ASSQDPNGYGYT
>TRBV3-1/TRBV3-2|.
ASSLQGAIKNIQY
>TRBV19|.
ASSIIDRPQH
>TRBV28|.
ASSFRFSYEQY
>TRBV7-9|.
ASSWDNIQY
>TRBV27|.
ASGTGWGEKLF
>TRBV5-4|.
ASSPRSGRVETQY
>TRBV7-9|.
ASSLARRFETQY
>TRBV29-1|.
SGTGTGIAYEQY
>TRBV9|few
ASSATGTYEQY
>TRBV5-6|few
ASSLGPGGSLVGEQY
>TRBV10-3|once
AIRGASGNTIY
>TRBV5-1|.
ASSLGTSGRFTETQY
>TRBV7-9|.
ASSRATSGNTIY
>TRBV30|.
AWSVGGRYGNIQY
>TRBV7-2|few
ASSTGTAKNQPQH
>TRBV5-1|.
ASSLGTGRGLETQY